Presented here are 32 T cell receptor beta chains from one specimen sequenced in a study of molecular identifiers for immune sequencing clone quantification (dated by TCRdb to the late 2010s). The library was produced with PCR. These reads were obtained on a NextSeq 500. The raw public data were reprocessed by TCRdb itself: fastp quality trimming at Q25, MiXCR clonotype calling, in-frame beta chains only. Records with the same CDR3 protein are collapsed into one entry carrying the most frequent genes and DNA. Here the sample has under 600,000 distinct CDR3 sequences; around 23% occur a single time. Around 0.8% of the sample is in the top ten clones. Sequencing input: naive CD8+ T cells from blood, with Jurkat cell RNA spiked in. This specimen's cell subset or site label, per the study, means: FACS-sorted CD8+CD4-CCR7+CD45RA+ naive T cells. These receptors were obtained from a human donor in good health. Some libraries in this study had Jurkat cell RNA spiked in.

The rearrangement links TRBV6-5 to TRBJ2-1; D remains unclear. The CDR3 has 13 residues. Germline CDR1 reads MNHEY; CDR2 reads SVGAGI. Trimming removed 3 bases at V and 4 bases at J, with 7 bases between. For the CDR3, the DNA is TGTGCCAGCAGTTATGGCCCGTACAATGAGCAGTTCTTC. Protein: CASSYGPYNEQFF.

In its sample, this clonotype was seen many times. The chain recombines TRBV12-3 or TRBV12-4 with TRBJ2-7; tentatively, D is TRBD1 (5 bases). CDR3 length equals 15 residues. The V gene lost 4 bases and the J gene lost 0 bases, with 13 bases spanning the gap. The CDR3 DNA sequence: TGTGCCAGCAGTTCGTCAGGGATCAGCTCCTACGAGCAGTACTTC. Protein product: CASSSSGISSYEQYF.

This clonotype was observed a handful of times. The V and J genes are TRBV12-3 or TRBV12-4 and TRBJ2-1; D is unclear. The CDR3 sequence is 12 residues long. The V and J ends lost 7 bases and 10 bases respectively, with 14 bases between them. CDR3 residues: CASIHTTGEQFF. The CDR3 DNA is TGTGCCAGCATCCACACCACGGGCGAGCAGTTCTTC.

The rearrangement joins TRBV6-5 to TRBJ2-7, with 9 bases identical to TRBD1. Per the germline V gene, CDR1 is MNHEY and CDR2 is SVGAGI. The V and J ends lost 8 bases and 0 bases, in that order; junction bases with no gene match: 8. The CDR3 runs to 15 residues. DNA of the CDR3: TGTGCCAGCGGAGCACCGGGACAGGGCTCCTACGAGCAGTACTTC. It specifies CASGAPGQGSYEQYF.

This clonotype showed up many times. The chain has TRBV19 and TRBJ2-7; tentatively, D is TRBD2 (7 bases). CDR3 length equals 11 residues. V shed 6 bases and J shed 6 bases, with 9 bases lying between them. CDR1 is LNHDA, CDR2 SQIVND, per germline (reference sequence). The CDR3 DNA is TGTGCCAGTAGAGGGGGGGCCGAGCAGTACTTC. Its translation: CASRGGAEQYF.

This clonotype turned up a few times. The V call is TRBV4-1, the J call TRBJ2-7, with a tentative D call TRBD1 (6 bases). Germline-derived CDR1 and CDR2 are MGHRA and YSYEKL. The CDR3 covers 13 residues. V shed 5 bases and J shed 5 bases, with 13 bases lying between them. The CDR3 loop is CASSDGTIHEQYF. The CDR3 nucleotides read TGCGCCAGCAGCGACGGGACAATCCACGAGCAGTACTTC.

On this clonotype itself: At one end, the junction sequence differs from germline, possibly due to a read error. The rearrangement links TRBV28 to TRBJ2-7; 8 bases line up with TRBD1. The CDR3 contains 13 residues. CDR1 is MDHEN and CDR2 is SYDVKM in the germline V gene. CDR3 DNA: TGTGCCAGCAGACCGGACAGGGAGTACGAGCAGTGCTTC. It specifies CASRPDREYEQCF.

As regards this clonotype: Relative to the germline gene, one junction end is altered; a read error may explain this. CDR3 bases: TGTGCCCGCAGTTACGGGGTTGCGGCGGGGGGGGGGGCAGATACGCAGTATTTT. Translated: CARSYGVAAGGGADTQYF. V usage is TRBV12-3 or TRBV12-4 and J usage is TRBJ2-3; TRBD2 matches 9 bases. The CDR3 runs to 18 residues.

The chain combines TRBV10-3 with TRBJ2-5, with D hard to call. In germline, CDR1 is ENHRY, CDR2 SYGVKD. The V end was cut by 3 bases, the J end by 7 bases, with 9 bases between. CDR3 length equals 12 residues. CDR3 amino acids: CAISDVEGTQYF. The CDR3 nucleotides are TGTGCCATCAGTGACGTCGAAGGGACCCAGTACTTC.

J is TRBJ1-4 and V is TRBV10-3, with D possibly matching TRBD1 (5 bases). V was cut by 0 bases and J by 5 bases, with 19 bases left in between. The CDR3 is 18 residues long. Germline lookup yields CDR1 ENHRY and CDR2 SYGVKD. The CDR3 DNA reads TGTGCCATCAGTGAGTCACCACGGGGGTTCGGCTCAAATGAAAAACTGTTTTTT. Encoded protein: CAISESPRGFGSNEKLFF.

The V call is TRBV13, the J call TRBJ1-5; the match to TRBD1 covers 8 bases. Per germline, CDR1 PRHDT and CDR2 FYEKMQ (reference sequence). V was clipped by 3 bases and J by 6 bases; unmatched bases: 7. The CDR3 loop spans 15 amino acids. CDR3 bases: TGTGCCAGCAGCTTCCGGACAGGGCCACTTCAGCCCCAGCATTTT. Protein: CASSFRTGPLQPQHF.

A few counts support this clonotype. CDR3 nucleotides: TGTGCAGAGGCGATGAACACTGAAGCTTTCTTT. Translation gives CAEAMNTEAFF. The gene calls are TRBV7-2 and TRBJ1-1, with D unclear. Germline CDR1 is SGHTA and CDR2 is FQGNSA. This CDR3 spans 11 amino acids.

J is TRBJ1-1 and V is TRBV19; D may be TRBD1 (5 bases). Trimming took off 9 bases at V and 1 base at J, with 15 bases between the two ends. The CDR3 has 14 amino acids. The germline V gene encodes CDR1 LNHDA and CDR2 SQIVND (reference sequence). The CDR3 DNA follows: TGTGCCAGCGAATCAGGGCCTCGGAACACTGAAGCTTTCTTT. Amino acid sequence: CASESGPRNTEAFF.

This clonotype came up a few times. The chain joins TRBV19 to TRBJ2-7; 10 positions agree with TRBD1. CDR3 size: 14 residues. V lost 8 bases to trimming and J lost 7 bases; unmatched junction nucleotides: 11. The germline CDR1 and CDR2 sequences are LNHDA and SQIVND (reference sequence). The CDR3 bases are TGTGCCAGTGGCGGGACAGGGGCCTTCACGGAGCAGTACTTC. Its protein product is CASGGTGAFTEQYF.

The rearrangement joins TRBV7-9 to TRBJ1-6; D unclear. Germline loops: CDR1 SEHNR, CDR2 FQNEAQ (reference sequence). The CDR3 is 15 amino acids. V lost 1 base and J lost 4, with 8 bases in between. The CDR3 loop is CASSLVTEYNSPLHF. CDR3 sequence (DNA): TGTGCCAGCAGCTTAGTAACAGAATATAATTCACCCCTCCACTTT.

The rearrangement uses TRBV12-3 or TRBV12-4 and TRBJ2-5; 7 positions match TRBD1. The CDR3 contains 14 residues. Unmatched junction bases numbered 4, after V lost 6 bases and J lost 0 bases. The CDR3 is CASSYGTDQETQYF. The DNA of the CDR3 is TGTGCCAGCAGCTATGGGACAGACCAAGAGACCCAGTACTTC.

The genes are TRBV27 and TRBJ2-3; either TRBD1 or TRBD2 may supply D (7 bases each). CDR1 and CDR2 from the germline V gene are MNHEY and SMNVEV (reference sequence). CDR3 length: 16 amino acids. The V end lost 4 bases, the J end lost 5 bases, and 19 bases lay between the germline ends. Written as DNA, the CDR3 is TGTGCCAGCAGTTCAGGGGGGGCCGGAGACAAAGATACGCAGTATTTT. Protein product: CASSSGGAGDKDTQYF.

Comment on this clonotype: A clone one base away is much larger, so this may be a read error. The chain uses TRBV7-6 and TRBJ2-3; the D gene is possibly TRBD2 (6 bases). Germline loops: CDR1 SGHVS, CDR2 FNYEAQ. Trimming took off 1 base at V and 2 bases at J, with 10 bases between the two ends. This CDR3 spans 15 amino acids. CDR3 sequence reads: CASSLGTTLTDTQYF. The CDR3 DNA is TGTGCCAGCAGCTTAGGGACTACCCTCACAGATACGCAGTATTTT.

As to this clonotype: This may stem from a read error, because a much larger clone lies one nucleotide away. The gene calls are TRBV15 and TRBJ1-4; D is uncertain. The CDR3 covers 16 residues. Germline-derived CDR1 and CDR2 are LNHNV and YYDKDF (reference sequence). Trimming took off 2 bases at V and 0 bases at J, with 10 bases between the two ends. CDR3 in amino acids: CATSRSSVPTNEKLFF. CDR3 DNA sequence: TGTGCCACCAGCAGATCGAGCGTTCCAACTAATGAAAAACTGTTTTTT.

As regards this clonotype: Because it lacks the conserved phenylalanine or tryptophan at the end, this CDR3 is likely a read error. J is TRBJ2-7 and V is TRBV5-5; D gene unclear. The CDR3 runs 14 residues. The ends were cut back, 0 bases at V and 0 bases at J, with 7 bases in the middle. CDR1 is SGHKS, CDR2 YYEKEE, per germline (reference sequence). The CDR3 DNA sequence: TGTGCCAGCAGCTTGGGTGGCGGCTCCTACGAGCAGTACCTC. The encoded protein is CASSLGGGSYEQYL.

As regards this clonotype: One end of the junction fails to match germline, which may point to a read error. The rearrangement links TRBV6-5 to TRBJ1-4, with TRBD1 identical over 9 bases. This CDR3 comprises 15 residues. Per the germline V gene, CDR1 is MNHEY and CDR2 is SVGAGI. CDR3 DNA sequence: TGTGCCAGCAGTTACCGGGACAGGGTCGAGGAAAAACTGCTTTTT. It codes for CASSYRDRVEEKLLF.

Turning to this clonotype: This may be a read error: a much more frequent sequence differs by one nucleotide. This chain connects TRBV4-3 to TRBJ2-3, with unresolved D. V was clipped by 0 bases and J by 0 bases, with 4 bases between them. CDR1 is LGHNA and CDR2 is YSLEER in the germline V gene. The CDR3 is made up of 14 amino acids. The CDR3 region is CASSQDFSTDTQYF. CDR3 in DNA: TGCGCCAGCAGCCAAGATTTCAGCACAGATACGCAGTATTTT.

The rearrangement joins TRBV11-2 to TRBJ2-3; D is undetermined. The CDR3 spans 14 residues. V lost 0 bases, J lost 4 bases, and 8 bases lay in between. Germline CDR1 is SGHAT and CDR2 is FQNNGV. The CDR3 DNA follows: TGTGCCAGCAGCTTAGACGACCGGGCAGATACGCAGTATTTT. This gives the protein CASSLDDRADTQYF.

A note on this clonotype: In this CDR3 the conserved last residue, phenylalanine or tryptophan, is missing, so a read error is likely. This chain connects TRBV27 to TRBJ1-5; D perhaps matches TRBD1 (6 bases). The ends were cut back, 3 bases at V and 6 bases at J, with 12 bases in the middle. This CDR3 is built from 14 residues. Germline V gene sequence: CDR1 MNHEY, CDR2 SMNVEV (reference sequence). The CDR3, as DNA: TGTGCCAGCAGTTTGTCAGGAGGGGGTCAGCCCCAGCATTCT. This encodes CASSLSGGGQPQHS.

This clonotype was counted many times. The V call is TRBV28, the J call TRBJ1-1, with TRBD1 identical over 10 bases. The CDR3 runs to 14 residues. Germline V CDR1 and CDR2: MDHEN, SYDVKM. Trimming removed 10 bases from V and 4 bases from J; junction bases left unmatched: 9. CDR3 coding DNA: TGTGCCACTAGGGACAGGGGTGCCATCACTGAAGCTTTCTTT. Protein: CATRDRGAITEAFF.

There are a few counts of this clonotype. The chain recombines TRBV6-2 or TRBV6-3 with TRBJ2-1, with 8 bases matching TRBD2. CDR1 MNHEY and CDR2 SVGEGT come from the germline V gene. The CDR3 length is 15 residues. J lost 3 bases, V lost 6 bases, and 7 bases had no gene match. The CDR3 sequence: CASSPSGSIYNEQFF. CDR3 nucleotide sequence: TGTGCCAGCAGCCCGAGCGGGAGTATCTACAATGAGCAGTTCTTC.

This clonotype was found a few times. The CDR3 bases are TGTGCCAGCAGCACTTGGACTAGCACAGATACGCAGTATTTT. This encodes CASSTWTSTDTQYF. The rearrangement links TRBV7-6 to TRBJ2-3, with D perhaps TRBD2 (5 bases). V lost 5 bases to trimming and J lost 0 bases, with 9 bases between them. The CDR3 covers 14 residues. Per the germline V gene, CDR1 is SGHVS and CDR2 is FNYEAQ.

This clonotype was counted between two and nine times. The V and J genes are TRBV7-9 and TRBJ2-7; unclear D gene. The CDR3 spans 13 residues. Germline V gene sequence: CDR1 SEHNR, CDR2 FQNEAQ (reference sequence). V lost 5 bases and J lost 4, with 12 bases in between. The CDR3 DNA is TGTGCCAGCAGCCCCGGGCAGCAGTACGAGCAGTACTTC. Encoded protein: CASSPGQQYEQYF.

The V and J genes are TRBV7-2 and TRBJ2-7; D uncertain. Germline CDR1 and CDR2: SGHTA and FQGNSA. Trimming took off 5 bases at V and 9 bases at J, with 23 bases between the two ends. This CDR3 spans 15 amino acids. The CDR3 DNA follows: TGTGCCAGCAGCGCCACGGCAGGCTTCTCCTCCGCGCAGTACTTC. This sequence encodes CASSATAGFSSAQYF.

Regarding this clonotype: Mismatch with germline at one junction end may stem from a read error. The chain uses TRBV6-5 and TRBJ2-1; D possibly matches TRBD1 or TRBD2 (5 bases each). The CDR3 loop spans 14 amino acids. Germline V gene sequence: CDR1 MNHEY, CDR2 SVGAGI. The CDR3 region is CASRPAWGNNAQFF. In nucleotides, the CDR3 is TGTGCCAGCAGGCCGGCTTGGGGGAACAATGCGCAGTTCTTC.

This clonotype was seen at least ten times. This chain connects TRBV7-9 to TRBJ1-4; TRBD1 aligns across 7 bases. The germline CDR1 and CDR2 sequences are SEHNR and FQNEAQ (reference sequence). The ends lost 5 bases at V and 8 bases at J; junction bases unmatched: 17. This CDR3 has 17 residues. The CDR3 sequence: CASSLEDSGTAAEKLFF. CDR3 nucleotides: TGTGCCAGCAGCCTGGAGGATTCCGGGACAGCCGCAGAAAAACTGTTTTTT.

This clonotype has a count of ten or more. At one end, the junction sequence differs from germline, possibly due to a read error. The V gene is TRBV4-1, the J gene TRBJ1-5; D ambiguous. The CDR3 is made up of 12 amino acids. The V gene's germline CDR1 is MGHRA and CDR2 YSYEKL. The DNA for the CDR3 is TGTGCCAGCAGCCAAGTCAACCAGCCCCAGCATTTT. Encoded protein: CASSQVNQPQHF.